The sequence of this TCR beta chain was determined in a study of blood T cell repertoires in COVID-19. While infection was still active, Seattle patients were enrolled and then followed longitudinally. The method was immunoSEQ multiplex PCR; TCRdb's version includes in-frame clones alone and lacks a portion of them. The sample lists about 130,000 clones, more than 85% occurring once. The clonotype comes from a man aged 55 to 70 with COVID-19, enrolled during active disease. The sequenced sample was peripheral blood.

The CDR3 spells CASTDRRKPETQYF. CDR3 nucleotides: TGTGCCAGTACCGATAGGAGAAAGCCAGAGACCCAGTACTTC. The chain is built from TRBV19 and TRBJ2-5; D gene ambiguous. V lost 7 bases and J 4 bases, leaving 16 bases between the germline ends. This CDR3 spans 14 amino acids. Germline V CDR1 and CDR2: LNHDA, SQIVND (reference sequence).